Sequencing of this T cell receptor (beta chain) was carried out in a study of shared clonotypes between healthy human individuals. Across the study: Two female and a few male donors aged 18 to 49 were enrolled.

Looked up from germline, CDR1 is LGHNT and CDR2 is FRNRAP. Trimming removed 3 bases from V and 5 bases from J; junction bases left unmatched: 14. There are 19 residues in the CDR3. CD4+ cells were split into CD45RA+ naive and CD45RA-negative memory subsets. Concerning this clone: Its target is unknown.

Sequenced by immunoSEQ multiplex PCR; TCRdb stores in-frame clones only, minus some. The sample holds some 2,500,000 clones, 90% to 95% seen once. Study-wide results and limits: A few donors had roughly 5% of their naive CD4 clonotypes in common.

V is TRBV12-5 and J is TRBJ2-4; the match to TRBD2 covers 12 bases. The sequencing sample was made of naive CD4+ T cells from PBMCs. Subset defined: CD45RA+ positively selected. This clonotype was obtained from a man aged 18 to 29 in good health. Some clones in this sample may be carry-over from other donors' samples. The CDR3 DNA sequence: TGTGCTAGTGGTTTCCGGACTAGCGGGAAACGGGCCGGGCAAAACATTCAGTACTTC. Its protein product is CASGFRTSGKRAGQNIQYF.